This T cell receptor beta chain was identified during a study of identical twins. This clonotype showed up just a few times. Its specificity is unknown. The study, taken as a whole, reports: Without tracking the same donors, conclusions rested on cross-sectional statistical analysis. Insertions were reduced in abundant cord blood beta clonotypes but not in memory repertoires.

The CDR3 totals 15 residues. V was shortened by 1 base and J by 4 bases, with 11 bases between the two germline ends. The germline CDR1 and CDR2 sequences are SGHAT and FQNNGV. A universal primer site was incorporated via template switching, and the cDNA contained unique molecular identifiers. MiXCR, run by TCRdb on the 5' RACE reads, gives a single entry per CDR3 protein. The table shows hundreds of thousands of distinct CDR3 sequences, with around 5.7% occurring only once. Sequenced input: naive T cells sorted from blood. The source is a man aged 18 to 29 in good health. The chain uses TRBV11-2 and TRBJ2-1; TRBD1 is a possible D gene (5 bases). The CDR3 loop is CASSLAGPVYNEQFF. CDR3 DNA: TGTGCCAGCAGCTTAGCAGGGCCGGTATACAATGAGCAGTTCTTC.